This T cell receptor (beta chain) was profiled in a study of T cell responses to AZD1222 COVID-19 vaccine. In its sample, this clone was seen once. Its target is not known. Looked up from germline, CDR1 is SEHNR and CDR2 is FQNEAQ (reference sequence). The CDR3 extends over 15 amino acids. The V gene lost 1 base and the J gene lost 0 bases, with 9 bases spanning the gap. Findings of the study overall: There were mostly white British donors and more females than males, and clonal diversity was possibly underestimated. Baseline serology detected seropositivity in only a handful of AZD1222 recipients.

This table comes from immunoSEQ multiplex PCR, and its TCRdb copy is limited to in-frame clones, with some not included. The sample yields 150,000 or so clones, 91% seen once. This chain links TRBV7-9 with TRBJ1-1; no firm D call. The TCR comes from an adult who received the AZD1222 COVID-19 vaccine. Specimen: peripheral blood, collected 28 days after the second AZD1222 dose. The CDR3 DNA reads TGTGCCAGCAGCTTAGGGGCAGCCTTGAACACTGAAGCTTTCTTT. Its translation: CASSLGAALNTEAFF.